This T cell receptor beta chain emerged from a study of cytomegalovirus exposure and HLA in healthy donors (dated by TCRdb to 2016 to 2017). For the study in its entirety: An earlier analysis of several hundred of the donors reported approximately 270 Gb of sequence data and 117 million unique TCR beta sequences from about 179 million T cells. An early release that covered several hundred HLA-typed donors contained approximately 300 gigabases of sequencing data and some 87 million unique TCR sequences. In a later genetic analysis, genome-wide SNP genotypes for about three fifths of the roughly 670 donors were used, and that subset was treated as a discovery cohort. Of the 300 to 450 genotyped donors, over 70% fell in the genetic ancestry cluster associated with self-reported Caucasian donors. Both class I and class II loci were covered by HLA typing, at four-digit resolution. Besides the first cohort of hundreds of subjects, a separate validation cohort made up of roughly 120 different subjects was used. The number of typed donors differed by locus: about 620-630 for A, B, C, DRB1 and DQB1; some 540 for DQA1; 600 to 610 for DPA1; and about 450 for DPB1. Among some 400 genotyped donors of the cohort, an average of about 240,000 unique TCR beta nucleotide sequences were sequenced per donor, roughly a sixth of them non-productive. Donor age, sex, ethnicity and CMV serostatus were collected together with the repertoire data. Roughly five DR-DQ haplotypes were handled as single units for association and clustering because linkage in the cohort was strong. Using immunosequencing, the study profiled T cell repertoires from fewer than 850 subjects and related those repertoires to cytomegalovirus serostatus. To predict cytomegalovirus infection status, the study combined high-throughput TCR immunosequencing, statistical association of individual TCRs with disease status, and machine learning. To decide whether each TCR beta V gene segment behaved as functional or pseudogenic, an earlier analysis of approximately 600 of the donors relied on high-throughput TCR beta sequencing. Every repertoire in the discovery cohort had been generated on one and the same sequencing platform. In a later analysis, previously published TCR beta repertoires from 550 to 700 donors were re-analyzed and high-resolution HLA genotyping was added so that TCR occurrence patterns could be studied. Rather than using new phenotypic data, the later analysis identified candidate immune exposures from TCR beta sequences and from how often those sequences occurred across donors. The study aimed to test whether signatures of past pathogen exposure could be identified by cataloging public T cell receptors. The investigation overall reported the following: In a later analysis, several top co-occurrence clusters were reported to appear linked to parvovirus B19, influenza, CMV and Epstein-Barr virus. The study listed 164 TCR beta chains as associated with cytomegalovirus. The classifier was reported to diagnose cytomegalovirus status with high specificity and sensitivity in both the original and validation cohorts. Assigning TCR associations to individual alleles was difficult when HLA alleles, especially DR and DQ, strongly co-occurred. In an earlier analysis of around 600 of the donors, most TCR beta V segments appeared in productive rearrangements about 87% or about 30% of the time, broadly matching IMGT annotations. About 17 rarely observed V segments, including chromosome 9 orphons, were excluded from the earlier analysis of about 610 of the donors because counts were too low. Only TCR beta chains were sequenced in this cohort, and the absence of alpha or paired-chain data limited detectable features. A later genetic analysis reported fewer N-insertions in productive TCRs among donors in an Asian-associated ancestry cluster than the roughly 700-donor mean. Compared with equally common non-associated chains, HLA-associated TCR beta chains in a later analysis were more clonally expanded and had lower generation probabilities. Across donors, most TCR sequences were observed very rarely, whereas some public TCRs were present in many individuals. In a later analysis, about 17,000 TCR beta sequences were associated with specific HLA alleles at a false discovery rate of 0.05. A further reported finding was that TCR beta sequences accurately predicted the HLA-A and HLA-B alleles for most subjects in the first cohort. A cluster of highly shared sequence variants was judged likely to be a technical artifact of the sequencing pipeline. Roughly uniform sequencing depth across donors was assumed in presence/absence analyses, although this assumption may not hold. A few of the identified cytomegalovirus-associated TCR beta chains were confirmed in vitro to be specific for cytomegalovirus antigens. The 87-base-pair reads could not distinguish some IMGT-functional V segments, including TRBV6-2 and TRBV6-3, so those segments were excluded. According to a later analysis, most CMV-associated TCR beta chains appeared to be HLA-restricted, and the HLA associations seemed to be driven largely by CMV exposure. In a later genetic analysis, a missense DCLRE1C variant was associated with V-gene and J-gene trimming of TCR beta chains, and the association was replicated in an independent cohort. A later analysis found that TCR association rates varied across HLA loci, with DRB1 alleles showing the most associated TCRs and HLA-C alleles the fewest. Linkage disequilibrium might explain the correlated functional status among segregating V segments, but an unknown experimental factor could not be ruled out. It was suggested by the authors that the approach could potentially be generalized to other disease states and immunological phenotypes. For the cohort, immune exposure information was limited to CMV serostatus. Because HLA typing was unavailable for some donors at each locus, only the typed subset was used in association tests.

The cohort consisted of 670 or so healthy bone marrow donors. Cohort members were all nominally healthy when sampled, although unrecorded immune exposures were likely present. The donor tested CMV seropositive and was one of the 289 seropositive cohort members. A peripheral blood sample was collected from each donor, and TCR beta sequencing was performed on peripheral blood mononuclear cells. The Qiagen DNeasy Blood Extraction Kit was used to extract genomic DNA from the blood cell samples. From a lookup of the germline V gene, CDR1 and CDR2 are LGHNA and YNFKEQ. The CDR3 measures 15 amino acids from cysteine to phenylalanine. Just CDR3 DNA is preserved here, 45 bases in frame from base 1. Relative to germline, V is 4 bases shorter and J is 0 bases shorter, with 10 bases between their ends. On this clone itself: Its antigen is still unknown.

Preparation of the library involved the immunoSEQ multiplex PCR assay. For the multiplex PCR, a mixture combining 60 forward primers for TCR Vbeta segments and 13 reverse primers for TCR Jbeta segments was used. Amplification of the CDR3 region of rearranged TCR beta genes was performed with a multiplex PCR assay on genomic DNA. On the Illumina HiSeq System, the amplified TCR beta libraries were sequenced as 87-base-pair reads. The paper's data handling went like this. Across the 500 to 700 repertoires, a later analysis counted tens of millions of unique TCR beta chains, 9.5 million to 12 million of which were shared by at least two donors. Raw reads were error-corrected and collapsed into unique sequences with a nearest-neighbor algorithm that merged closely related sequences to remove PCR and sequencing errors. V, D and J gene segments were assigned by aligning CDR3 sequences to IMGT reference sequences. For a sequence to be retained, a match of at least six nucleotides to both a V gene segment and a J gene segment was required. Rearrangements were called productive when the CDR3 lacked stop codons and stayed in frame with V and J; all others were non-productive. CDR3 was defined by IMGT convention, running from the second conserved V-encoded cysteine to the conserved J-encoded phenylalanine. The earlier analysis of about 640 of the donors excluded any sequence lacking an unambiguous match to a single V gene segment. In an earlier analysis of 587 of the donors, a V segment was called functional when productive rearrangements were above 56.7%, and segregating when the standard deviation between donors exceeded 5%. A statistical classification framework was developed to diagnose cytomegalovirus status using the catalog of TCR beta chain sequences. A later analysis assigned V and J genes by comparing TCR nucleotide sequences with IMGT/GENE-DB human TR gene sequences. A later analysis assigned CDR3 sequences and most-parsimonious VDJ recombination scenarios with the TCRdist pipeline. A later analysis defined each TCR beta chain by its CDR3 amino acid sequence plus V-gene family, and excluded reads lacking a unique V-gene family. A later analysis removed 550 to 700 highly shared, low-generation-probability nucleotide sequences to deal with suspected cross-contamination and a sequencing artifact. In a later analysis, a clonal expansion index for each public chain was calculated from normalized within-repertoire ranks of inferred template counts. In a later analysis, generation probabilities were computed using a VDJ recombination model fitted to out-of-frame rearrangements, and the results were checked against IGoR. In a later analysis, TCR-TCR, TCR-HLA and TCR-CMV co-occurrence was scored with hypergeometric tests, and a repertoire-size bias correction was applied to TCR pairs. A later analysis estimated false discovery rates by permuting HLA or CMV assignments 20 times. In a later analysis, co-occurring TCRs were grouped with DBSCAN, and TCRdist sequence similarity was added when clustering was performed within HLA-allele-positive subsets. Repertoires with fewer than 30,000 or more than 120,000 public chains, plus five repertoires with anomalous nucleotide sharing, were excluded from co-occurrence clustering. This is the immuneACCESS table as TCRdb keeps it, with only in-frame sequences that have V and J called. A part of the clones is gone; compared with another copy, unresolved V genes explain less than half, and the rest is unexplained. The DNA gave D and trimming, while V, J and clone size come from that table. This sample's table contains around 64,000 clones. 2% to 2.5% of the sample is taken by the ten largest.

Recombination connected TRBV4-2 to TRBJ1-3; 5 matching bases give a weak D call of TRBD1. The source material was PBMCs. This receptor was identified in a female donor in good health and CMV-seropositive. The nucleotides read TGTGCCAGCAGCCTCGGGACTGACTCTGGAAACACCATATATTTT. The translation is CASSLGTDSGNTIYF.